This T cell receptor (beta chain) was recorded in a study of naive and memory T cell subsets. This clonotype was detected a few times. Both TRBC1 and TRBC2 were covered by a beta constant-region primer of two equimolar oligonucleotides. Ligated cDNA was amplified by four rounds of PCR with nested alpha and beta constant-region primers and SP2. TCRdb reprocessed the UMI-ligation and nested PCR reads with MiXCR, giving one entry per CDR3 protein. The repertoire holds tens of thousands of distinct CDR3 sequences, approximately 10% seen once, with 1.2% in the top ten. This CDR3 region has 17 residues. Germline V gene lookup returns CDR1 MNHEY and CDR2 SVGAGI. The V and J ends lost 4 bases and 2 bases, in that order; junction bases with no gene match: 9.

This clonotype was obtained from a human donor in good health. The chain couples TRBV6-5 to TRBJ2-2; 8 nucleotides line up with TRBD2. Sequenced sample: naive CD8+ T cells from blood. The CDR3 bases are TGTGCCAGCAGTTTCGATAGCGGGATTGTCAACACCGGGGAGCTGTTTTTT. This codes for CASSFDSGIVNTGELFF.